The 19 T cell receptor beta chains below all came from one sample that was sequenced in a study of blood T cell repertoires in COVID-19. The table came from immunoSEQ multiplex PCR; TCRdb's copy has only in-frame clones and leaves some out. Among about 93,000 clones listed, 85% to 90% were seen once. Sequenced sample: peripheral blood. Source of these receptors: a human donor with active COVID-19. The donor label of this sample is uncertain.

The chain uses TRBV28 and TRBJ1-6; D is unclear. Trimming stripped 3 bases from V and 4 bases from J, with 4 bases between. Germline-derived CDR1 and CDR2 are MDHEN and SYDVKM. The CDR3 totals 13 residues. The CDR3 DNA reads TGTGCCAGCAGTTTGAGGTATAATTCACCCCTCCACTTT. Protein product: CASSLRYNSPLHF.

The J gene is TRBJ2-5, the V gene TRBV30, with 12 bases fitting TRBD2. The J segment lost 0 bases and the V segment lost 0 bases, leaving 11 bases of the junction unmatched. The CDR3 is 19 residues long. From germline, CDR1 is GTSNPN and CDR2 SVGIG (reference sequence). CDR3 loop: CAWSVLLAGGLGYQETQYF. The CDR3 nucleotides are TGTGCCTGGAGTGTACTACTAGCGGGGGGTCTGGGGTACCAAGAGACCCAGTACTTC.

CDR3 nucleotides: TGTGCCAGCACCTCGCCCGCTTTAGTATCGTATGAGCAGTTCTTC. Translating gives CASTSPALVSYEQFF. This chain links TRBV7-2 with TRBJ2-1, with D unclear. Trimming shortened V by 7 bases and J by 8 bases, and 21 bases separated the two germline ends. Germline V lookup: CDR1 SGHTA, CDR2 FQGNSA. The CDR3 length is 15 residues. Based on the CDR3 plus reference TRBV7-2 and TRBJ2-1, the full variable domain is GAGVSQSPSNKVTEKGKDVELRCDPISGHTALYWYRQSLGQGLEFLIYFQGNSAPDKSGLPSDRFSAERTGGSVSTLTIQRTQQEDSAVYLCASTSPALVSYEQFFGPGTRLTVL.

This chain connects TRBV25-1 to TRBJ2-2; the match to TRBD1 covers 10 bases. The trim removed 8 bases at V and 4 bases at J, leaving 7 bases unmatched. Germline V lookup: CDR1 MGHDK, CDR2 SYGVNS. This CDR3 region has 15 residues. The CDR3 nucleotides read TGTGCCAGCGGTTGGGGGACAGGGGTCACCGGGGAGCTGTTTTTT. It is translated as CASGWGTGVTGELFF.

The chain uses TRBV5-4 and TRBJ2-4, with a possible D match to TRBD2 (7 bases). Germline CDR1 is SGHNT and CDR2 is YYREEE (reference sequence). Trimming cost V 4 bases and J 4 bases, with 15 bases left between them. This CDR3 region has 15 residues. CDR3 in DNA: TGTGCCAGCAGCCCCGGGGCGGGGGCTAAAAACATTCAGTACTTC. It encodes CASSPGAGAKNIQYF.

The chain carries TRBV6-7 and TRBJ1-4, with 7 positions matching TRBD1. TRBV6-7 is placed among ORFs of uncertain function. Unmatched junction bases numbered 17, after V lost 0 bases and J lost 7 bases. The CDR3 is 19 amino acids. The CDR3 protein is CASSYSKQGLVGDIEKLFF. As DNA, the CDR3 is TGTGCCAGCAGTTACTCCAAACAGGGGCTGGTAGGTGATATTGAAAAACTGTTTTTT.

The chain employs TRBV19 and TRBJ1-2; 7 bases match TRBD1. Germline V CDR1 and CDR2: LNHDA, SQIVND (reference sequence). V lost 5 bases and J lost 3; bases outside the gene matches: 3. This CDR3 comprises 13 residues. The CDR3 loop is CASSPTGHYGYTF. CDR3 in DNA: TGTGCCAGTAGTCCGACAGGGCACTATGGCTACACCTTC.

This sequence joins TRBV2 and TRBJ2-1, with 7 bases lining up with TRBD1. V shed 4 bases and J 3 bases; nucleotides not matched to a gene: 9. Germline V lookup: CDR1 SNHLY, CDR2 FYNNEI. The CDR3 contains 16 residues. The CDR3 DNA reads as TGTGCCAGCAGTGGCTACAGGGGAAAAAACTACAATGAGCAGTTCTTC. It encodes CASSGYRGKNYNEQFF.

The V call is TRBV15, the J call TRBJ1-1; D not resolved. There are 16 residues in the CDR3. The germline V and J ends were trimmed by 1 base and 1 base, with 13 bases remaining between them. In germline, CDR1 is LNHNV, CDR2 YYDKDF (reference sequence). The chain's CDR3 is CATSRAPRVKNTEAFF. As DNA, the CDR3 is TGTGCCACCAGCAGAGCCCCGAGGGTGAAGAACACTGAAGCTTTCTTT.

The CDR3 loop is CASSFGQTQETQYF. In nucleotides, the CDR3 is TGCGCCAGCAGCTTCGGACAGACCCAAGAGACCCAGTACTTC. The rearrangement joins TRBV4-1 to TRBJ2-5; D is possibly TRBD1 (6 bases). This CDR3 spans 14 amino acids. The germline V gene encodes CDR1 MGHRA and CDR2 YSYEKL. V lost 5 bases and J 1 base, leaving 11 bases between the germline ends.

V is TRBV2 and J is TRBJ2-7; 8 nucleotides agree with TRBD2. With 6 bases clipped from V and 7 bases from J, the junction kept 17 bases outside the gene matches. This CDR3 comprises 16 residues. Per germline, CDR1 SNHLY and CDR2 FYNNEI. CDR3 protein: CASRPRGGSWVEEQYF. CDR3 bases: TGTGCCAGCAGACCCCGGGGGGGGTCTTGGGTGGAGGAGCAGTACTTC.

This clone is categorized as medium-sized. The rearrangement links TRBV7-9 to TRBJ1-1; 7 positions match TRBD1. Losses at the gene ends were 5 bases for V and 11 bases for J; bases not matched to a gene: 23. Germline CDR1 is SEHNR and CDR2 is FQNEAQ (reference sequence). This CDR3 has 17 amino acids. The CDR3 nucleotides are TGTGCCAGCAGCCGGATCCCGACAGGGTTCGGGGATGGCGGGGCTTTCTTT. This encodes CASSRIPTGFGDGGAFF.

V usage is TRBV5-6 and J usage is TRBJ2-5; 9 bases line up with TRBD1. CDR1 is SGHDT, CDR2 YYEEEE, per germline. Unmatched junction bases numbered 12, after V lost 4 bases and J lost 2 bases. The CDR3 runs to 17 residues. In DNA form, the CDR3 reads TGTGCCAGCAGCCTTCCGGGACAGGGTAATATGCAAGAGACCCAGTACTTC. Amino acids: CASSLPGQGNMQETQYF.

The rearrangement joins TRBV18 to TRBJ1-1, with D uncertain. V was pared by 1 base and J by 7 bases, with 7 bases between. The germline V gene has CDR1 KGHSH and CDR2 LQKENI. The CDR3 is made up of 12 amino acids. CDR3 sequence (DNA): TGTGCCAGCTCACCACTAGCCAGTGAAGCTTTCTTT. Protein: CASSPLASEAFF.

This clone was counted once. V gene TRBV7-6 combines with J gene TRBJ2-3, with 8 bases matching TRBD2. CDR3 length: 13 amino acids. V lost 5 bases to trimming and J lost 14 bases; unmatched junction nucleotides: 12. Germline CDR1 SGHVS, CDR2 FNYEAQ. The CDR3 loop is CASSPQAGGLPYF. CDR3 nucleotides: TGTGCCAGCAGCCCCCAGGCGGGGGGCCTGCCGTATTTT.

This chain uses TRBV4-1 with TRBJ1-4; TRBD1 agrees at 8 bases. Looked up from germline, CDR1 is MGHRA and CDR2 is YSYEKL. V was pared by 4 bases and J by 7 bases, with 8 bases of the junction left unmatched. This CDR3 has 15 residues. DNA of the CDR3: TGCGCCAGCAGCCCGCCGGGACAGGTCGGTGAAAAACTGTTTTTT. Amino acids: CASSPPGQVGEKLFF.

The table lists this clone with a count of one. The V and J genes are TRBV6-5 and TRBJ2-5; 12 positions agree with TRBD2. There are 16 residues in the CDR3. V was clipped by 0 bases and J by 6 bases; unmatched bases: 5. In germline, CDR1 is MNHEY, CDR2 SVGAGI. CDR3 sequence: CASSYSASGGGQTQYF. The CDR3 coding sequence is TGTGCCAGCAGTTACTCGGCTAGCGGGGGGGGTCAGACCCAGTACTTC.

V and J are TRBV28 and TRBJ2-5; D is perhaps TRBD2 (6 bases). The V and J ends lost 7 bases and 2 bases respectively, with 17 bases between them. The CDR3 is 15 amino acids. Germline V gene sequence: CDR1 MDHEN, CDR2 SYDVKM. The CDR3 nucleotides read TGTGCCAGCATTTCGCGGGGAGGTACTCAAGAGACCCAGTACTTC. It encodes CASISRGGTQETQYF.

This chain joins TRBV3-1 (or the pseudogene TRBV3-2) and TRBJ1-1; the D gene is possibly TRBD1 (5 bases). This CDR3 has 15 residues. V lost 4 bases and J 0 bases, leaving 12 bases between the germline ends. The germline V gene has CDR1 LGHDT and CDR2 YNNKEL (reference sequence). The CDR3 nucleotides read TGTGCCAGCAGCCGCCAGCGGGGGATGAACACTGAAGCTTTCTTT. This gives the protein CASSRQRGMNTEAFF.